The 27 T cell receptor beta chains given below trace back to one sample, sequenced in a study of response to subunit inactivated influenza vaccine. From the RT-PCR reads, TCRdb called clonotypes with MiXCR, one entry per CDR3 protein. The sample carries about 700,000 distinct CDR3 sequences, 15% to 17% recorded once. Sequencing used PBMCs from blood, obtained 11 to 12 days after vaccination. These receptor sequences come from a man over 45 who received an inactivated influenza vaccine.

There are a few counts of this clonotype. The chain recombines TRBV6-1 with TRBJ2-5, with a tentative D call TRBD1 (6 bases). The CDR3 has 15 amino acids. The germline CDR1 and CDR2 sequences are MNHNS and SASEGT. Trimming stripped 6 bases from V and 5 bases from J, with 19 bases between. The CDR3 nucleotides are TGTGCCAGCAGCCCCGCGACAGGCGCTTGGGAGACCCAGTACTTC. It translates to CASSPATGAWETQYF.

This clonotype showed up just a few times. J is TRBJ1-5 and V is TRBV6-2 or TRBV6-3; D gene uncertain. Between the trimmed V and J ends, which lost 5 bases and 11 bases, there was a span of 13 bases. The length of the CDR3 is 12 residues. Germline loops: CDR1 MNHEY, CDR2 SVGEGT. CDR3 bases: TGTGCCAGCAGTCAAATAGGAGTGTCCCAGCATTTT. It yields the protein CASSQIGVSQHF.

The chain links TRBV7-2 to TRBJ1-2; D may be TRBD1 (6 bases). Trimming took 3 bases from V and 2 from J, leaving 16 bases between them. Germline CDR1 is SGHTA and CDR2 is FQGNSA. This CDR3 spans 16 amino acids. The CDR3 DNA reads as TGTGCCAGCAGCTTGTCACTTAACAGGGACAACTATGGCTACACCTTC. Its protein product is CASSLSLNRDNYGYTF.

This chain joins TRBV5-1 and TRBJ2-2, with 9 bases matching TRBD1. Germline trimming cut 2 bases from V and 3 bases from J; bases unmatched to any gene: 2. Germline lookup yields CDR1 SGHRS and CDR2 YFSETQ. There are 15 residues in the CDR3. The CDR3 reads CASSFGDRDTGELFF. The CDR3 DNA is TGCGCCAGCAGCTTTGGGGACAGGGACACCGGGGAGCTGTTTTTT.

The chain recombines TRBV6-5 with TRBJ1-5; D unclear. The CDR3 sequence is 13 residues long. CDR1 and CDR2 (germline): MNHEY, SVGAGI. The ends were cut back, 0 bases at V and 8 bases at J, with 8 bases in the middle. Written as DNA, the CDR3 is TGTGCCAGCAGTTACTCATTAGGGAAGCCCCAGCATTTT. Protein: CASSYSLGKPQHF.

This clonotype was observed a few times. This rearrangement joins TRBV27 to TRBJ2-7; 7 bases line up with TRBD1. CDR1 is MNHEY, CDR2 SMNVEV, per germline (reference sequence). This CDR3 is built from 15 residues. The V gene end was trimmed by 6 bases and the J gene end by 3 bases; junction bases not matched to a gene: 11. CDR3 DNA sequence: TGTGCCAGCAGCCCGAGTACCGGGACAGACTACGAGCAGTACTTC. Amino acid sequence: CASSPSTGTDYEQYF.

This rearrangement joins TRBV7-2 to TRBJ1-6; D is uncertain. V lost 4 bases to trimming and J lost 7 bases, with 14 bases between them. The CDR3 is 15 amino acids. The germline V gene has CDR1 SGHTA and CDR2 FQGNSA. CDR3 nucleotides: TGTGCCAGCAGCTCAAGGACGGCGCGAAATTCACCCCTCCACTTT. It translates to CASSSRTARNSPLHF.

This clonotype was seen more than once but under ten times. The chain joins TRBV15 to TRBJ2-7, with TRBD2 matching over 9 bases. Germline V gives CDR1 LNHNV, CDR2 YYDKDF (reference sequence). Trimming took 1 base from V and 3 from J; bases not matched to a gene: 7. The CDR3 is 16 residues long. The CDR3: CATSRGWLAGSYEQYF. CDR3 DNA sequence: TGTGCCACCAGCAGAGGTTGGCTAGCGGGAAGCTACGAGCAGTACTTC.

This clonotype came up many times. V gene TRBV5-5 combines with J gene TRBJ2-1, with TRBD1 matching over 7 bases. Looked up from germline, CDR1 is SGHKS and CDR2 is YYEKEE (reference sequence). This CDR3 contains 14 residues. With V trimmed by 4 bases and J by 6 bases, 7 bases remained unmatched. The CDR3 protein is CASSVSDRSNEQFF. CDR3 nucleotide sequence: TGTGCCAGCAGCGTCTCGGACAGGTCCAATGAGCAGTTCTTC.

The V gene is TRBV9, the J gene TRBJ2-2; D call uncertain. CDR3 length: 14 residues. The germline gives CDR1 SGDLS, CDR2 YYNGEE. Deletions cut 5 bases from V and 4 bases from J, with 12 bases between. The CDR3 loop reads CASRADRGTGELFF. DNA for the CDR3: TGTGCCAGCAGAGCAGATCGAGGCACCGGGGAGCTGTTTTTT.

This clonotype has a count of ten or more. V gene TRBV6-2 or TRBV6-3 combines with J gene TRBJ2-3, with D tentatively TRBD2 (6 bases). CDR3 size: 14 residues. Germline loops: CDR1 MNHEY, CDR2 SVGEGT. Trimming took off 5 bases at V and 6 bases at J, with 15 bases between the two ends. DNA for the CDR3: TGTGCCAGCAGTCGCGGGACCTTCAAGGATACGCAGTATTTT. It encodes CASSRGTFKDTQYF.

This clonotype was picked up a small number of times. The CDR3 region has the DNA TGTGCCAGCCAGGACAGGGGAGTCCCTCTAAACACCGGGGAGCTGTTTTTT. Protein: CASQDRGVPLNTGELFF. This chain joins TRBV5-5 and TRBJ2-2, with 9 bases that match TRBD1. CDR3 size: 17 residues. The V gene end was trimmed by 7 bases and the J gene end by 2 bases; junction bases not matched to a gene: 12. The germline V gene encodes CDR1 SGHKS and CDR2 YYEKEE (reference sequence).

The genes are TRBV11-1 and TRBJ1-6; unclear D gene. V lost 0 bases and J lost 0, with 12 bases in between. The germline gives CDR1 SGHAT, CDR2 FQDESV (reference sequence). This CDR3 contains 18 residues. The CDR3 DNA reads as TGTGCCAGCAGCTTAGCGGGCGGCCCGAGCTCCTATAATTCACCCCTCCACTTT. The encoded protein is CASSLAGGPSSYNSPLHF.

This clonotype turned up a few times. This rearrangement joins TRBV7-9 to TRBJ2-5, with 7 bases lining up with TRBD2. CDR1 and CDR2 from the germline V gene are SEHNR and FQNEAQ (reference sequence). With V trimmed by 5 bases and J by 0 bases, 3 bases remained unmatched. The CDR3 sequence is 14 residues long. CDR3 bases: TGTGCCAGCAGCCGCGGGGGAAACCAAGAGACCCAGTACTTC. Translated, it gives CASSRGGNQETQYF.

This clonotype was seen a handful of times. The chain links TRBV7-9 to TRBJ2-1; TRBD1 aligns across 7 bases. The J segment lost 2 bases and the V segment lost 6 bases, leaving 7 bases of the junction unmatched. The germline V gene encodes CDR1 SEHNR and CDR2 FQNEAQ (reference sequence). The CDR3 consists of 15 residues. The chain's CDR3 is CASSHTGVTYNEQFF. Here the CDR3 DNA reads TGTGCCAGCAGTCATACAGGGGTAACCTACAATGAGCAGTTCTTC.

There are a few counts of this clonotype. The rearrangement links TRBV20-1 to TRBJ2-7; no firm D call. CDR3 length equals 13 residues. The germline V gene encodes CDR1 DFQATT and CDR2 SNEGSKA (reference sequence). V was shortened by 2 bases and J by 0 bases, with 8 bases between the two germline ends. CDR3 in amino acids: CSARMPLSYEQYF. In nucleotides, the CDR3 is TGCAGTGCTAGAATGCCCCTCTCCTACGAGCAGTACTTC.

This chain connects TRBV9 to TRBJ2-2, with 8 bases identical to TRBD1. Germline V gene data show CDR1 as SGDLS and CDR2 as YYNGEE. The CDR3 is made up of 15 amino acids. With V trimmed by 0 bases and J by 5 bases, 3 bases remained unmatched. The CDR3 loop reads CASSVDRGWTGELFF. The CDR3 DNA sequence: TGTGCCAGCAGCGTAGACAGGGGGTGGACCGGGGAGCTGTTTTTT. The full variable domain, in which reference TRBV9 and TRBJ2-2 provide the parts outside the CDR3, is DSGVTQTPKHLITATGQRVTLRCSPRSGDLSVYWYQQSLDQGLQFLIQYYNGEERAKGNILERFSAQQFPDLHSELNLSSLELGDSALYFCASSVDRGWTGELFFGEGSRLTVL.

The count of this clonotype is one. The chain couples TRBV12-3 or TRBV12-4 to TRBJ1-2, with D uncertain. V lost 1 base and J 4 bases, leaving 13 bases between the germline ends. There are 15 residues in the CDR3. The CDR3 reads CASSLEEGGSYGYTF. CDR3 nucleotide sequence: TGTGCCAGCAGTTTAGAGGAGGGTGGTAGCTATGGCTACACCTTC.

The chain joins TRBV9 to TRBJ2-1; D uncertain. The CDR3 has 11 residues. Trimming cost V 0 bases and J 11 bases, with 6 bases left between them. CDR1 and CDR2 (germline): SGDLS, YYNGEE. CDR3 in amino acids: CASSVGGKQFF. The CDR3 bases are TGTGCCAGCAGCGTAGGGGGTAAGCAGTTCTTC.

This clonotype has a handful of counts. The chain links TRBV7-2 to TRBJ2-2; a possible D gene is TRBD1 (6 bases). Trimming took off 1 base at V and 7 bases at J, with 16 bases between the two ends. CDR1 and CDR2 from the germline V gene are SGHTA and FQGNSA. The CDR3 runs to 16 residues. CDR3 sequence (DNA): TGTGCCAGCAGCTTAGACAGGGTCCCCTTGGGCGGGGAGCTGTTTTTT. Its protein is CASSLDRVPLGGELFF.

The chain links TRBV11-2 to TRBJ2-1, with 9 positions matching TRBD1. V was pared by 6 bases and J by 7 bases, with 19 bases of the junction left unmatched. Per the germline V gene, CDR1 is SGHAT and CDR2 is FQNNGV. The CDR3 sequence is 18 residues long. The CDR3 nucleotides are TGTGCCAGCAGGCACAACGGGCGGGGACAGGGTTCTCTAAATGAGCAGTTCTTC. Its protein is CASRHNGRGQGSLNEQFF.

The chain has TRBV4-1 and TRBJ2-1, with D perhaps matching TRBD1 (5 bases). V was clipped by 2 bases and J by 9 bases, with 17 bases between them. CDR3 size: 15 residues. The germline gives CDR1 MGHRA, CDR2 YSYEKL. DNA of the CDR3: TGCGCCAGCAGCCAAATTAAGGGCAGGGTGTTTGAGCAGTTCTTC. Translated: CASSQIKGRVFEQFF.

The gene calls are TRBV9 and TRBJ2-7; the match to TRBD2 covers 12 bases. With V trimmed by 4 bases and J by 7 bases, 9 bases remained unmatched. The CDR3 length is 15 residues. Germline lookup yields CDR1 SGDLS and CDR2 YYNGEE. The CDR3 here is CASSPVGGLAGEQYF. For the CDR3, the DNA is TGTGCCAGCAGCCCAGTCGGGGGACTAGCGGGTGAGCAGTACTTC.

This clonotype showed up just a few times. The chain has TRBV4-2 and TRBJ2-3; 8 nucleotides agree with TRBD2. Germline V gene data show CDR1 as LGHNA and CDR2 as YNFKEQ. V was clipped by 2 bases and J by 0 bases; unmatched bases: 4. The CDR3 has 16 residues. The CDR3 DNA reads TGTGCCAGCAGCCAACAACTAGCGGCTAGCACAGATACGCAGTATTTT. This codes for CASSQQLAASTDTQYF.

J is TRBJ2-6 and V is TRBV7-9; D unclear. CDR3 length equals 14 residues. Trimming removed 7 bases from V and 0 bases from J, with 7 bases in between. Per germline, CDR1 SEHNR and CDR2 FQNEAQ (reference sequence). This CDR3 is CASTQLSGANVLTF. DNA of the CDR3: TGTGCCAGCACCCAGCTCTCTGGGGCCAACGTCCTGACTTTC.

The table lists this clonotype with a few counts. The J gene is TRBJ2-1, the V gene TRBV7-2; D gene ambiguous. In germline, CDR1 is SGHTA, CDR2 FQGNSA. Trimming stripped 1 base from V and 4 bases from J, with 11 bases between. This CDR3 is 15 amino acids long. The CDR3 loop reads CASSLGGPTYNEQFF. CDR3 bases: TGTGCCAGCAGCTTAGGTGGCCCGACATACAATGAGCAGTTCTTC.

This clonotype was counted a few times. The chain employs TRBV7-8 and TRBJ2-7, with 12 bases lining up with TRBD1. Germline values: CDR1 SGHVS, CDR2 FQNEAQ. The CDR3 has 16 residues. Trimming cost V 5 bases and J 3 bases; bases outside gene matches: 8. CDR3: CASSERRDRGLYEQYF. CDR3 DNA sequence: TGTGCCAGCAGCGAACGACGGGACAGGGGGCTCTACGAGCAGTACTTC.